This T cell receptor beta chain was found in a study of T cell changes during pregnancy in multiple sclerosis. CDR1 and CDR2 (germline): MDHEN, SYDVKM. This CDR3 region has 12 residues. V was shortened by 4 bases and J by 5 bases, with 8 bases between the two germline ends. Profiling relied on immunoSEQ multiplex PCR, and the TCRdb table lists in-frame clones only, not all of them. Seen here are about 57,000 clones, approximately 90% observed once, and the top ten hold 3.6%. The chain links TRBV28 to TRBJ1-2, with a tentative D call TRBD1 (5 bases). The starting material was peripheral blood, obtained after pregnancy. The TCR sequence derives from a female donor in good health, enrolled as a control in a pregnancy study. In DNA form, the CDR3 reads TGTGCCAGCAGTTCGACAGAATATGGCTACACCTTC. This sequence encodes CASSSTEYGYTF.